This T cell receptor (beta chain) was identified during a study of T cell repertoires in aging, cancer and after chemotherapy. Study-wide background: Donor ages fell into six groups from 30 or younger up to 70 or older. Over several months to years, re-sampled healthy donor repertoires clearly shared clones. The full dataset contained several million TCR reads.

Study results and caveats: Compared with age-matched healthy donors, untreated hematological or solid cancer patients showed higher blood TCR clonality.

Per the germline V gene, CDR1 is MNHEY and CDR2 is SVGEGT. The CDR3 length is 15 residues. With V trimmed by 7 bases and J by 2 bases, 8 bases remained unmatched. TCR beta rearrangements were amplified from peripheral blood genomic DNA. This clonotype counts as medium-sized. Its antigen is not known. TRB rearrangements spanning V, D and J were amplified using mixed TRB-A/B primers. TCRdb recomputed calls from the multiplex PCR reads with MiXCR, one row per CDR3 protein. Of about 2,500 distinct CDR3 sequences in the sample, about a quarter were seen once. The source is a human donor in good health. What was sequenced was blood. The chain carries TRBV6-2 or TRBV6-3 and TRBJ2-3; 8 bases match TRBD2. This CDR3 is CASTTGGEFTDTQYF. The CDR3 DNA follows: TGTGCCAGCACCACGGGGGGGGAGTTCACAGATACGCAGTATTTT.